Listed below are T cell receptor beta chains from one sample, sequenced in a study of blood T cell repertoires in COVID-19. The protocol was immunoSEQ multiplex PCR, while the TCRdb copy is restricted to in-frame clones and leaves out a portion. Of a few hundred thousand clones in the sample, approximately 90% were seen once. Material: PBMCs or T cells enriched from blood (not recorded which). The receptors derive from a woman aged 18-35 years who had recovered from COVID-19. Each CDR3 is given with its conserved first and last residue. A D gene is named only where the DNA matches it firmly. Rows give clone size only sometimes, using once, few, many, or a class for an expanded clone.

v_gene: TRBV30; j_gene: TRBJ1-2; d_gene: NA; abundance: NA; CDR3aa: CAWSVGGHYGYTF; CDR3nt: TGTGCCTGGAGTGTAGGGGGTCACTATGGCTACACCTTC
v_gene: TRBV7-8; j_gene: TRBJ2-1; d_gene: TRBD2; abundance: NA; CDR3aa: CASSIGLAGAYNEQFF; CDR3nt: TGTGCCAGCAGCATCGGACTAGCGGGGGCTTACAATGAGCAGTTCTTC
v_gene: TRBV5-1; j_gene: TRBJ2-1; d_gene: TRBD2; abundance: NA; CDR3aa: CASSLAGTSGISYNEQFF; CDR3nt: TGCGCCAGCAGCTTGGCCGGGACTAGCGGGATCTCCTACAATGAGCAGTTCTTC
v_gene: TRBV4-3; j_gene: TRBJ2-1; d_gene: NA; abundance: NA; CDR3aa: CASSLQRTAYNEQFF; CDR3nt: TGCGCCAGCAGCCTACAAAGGACAGCCTACAATGAGCAGTTCTTC
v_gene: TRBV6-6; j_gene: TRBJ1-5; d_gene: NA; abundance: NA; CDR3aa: CASGQGNLNQPQHF; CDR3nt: TGTGCCAGCGGGCAGGGTAATCTCAATCAGCCCCAGCATTTT
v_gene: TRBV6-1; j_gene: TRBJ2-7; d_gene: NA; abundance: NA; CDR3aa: CASSEDGSYHEQYF; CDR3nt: TGTGCCAGCAGTGAAGACGGTAGCTACCACGAGCAGTACTTC
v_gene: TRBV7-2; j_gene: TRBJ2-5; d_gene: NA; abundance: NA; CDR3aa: CASSLVGVGETQYF; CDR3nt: TGTGCCAGCAGCTTAGTAGGGGTGGGAGAGACCCAGTACTTC
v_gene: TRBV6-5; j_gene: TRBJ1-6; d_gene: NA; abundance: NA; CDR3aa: CASSSGGGGNSPLHF; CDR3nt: TGTGCCAGCAGCTCCGGCGGGGGTGGCAATTCACCCCTCCACTTT
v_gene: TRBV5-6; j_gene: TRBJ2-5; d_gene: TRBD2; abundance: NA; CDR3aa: CASSSPGLVTETQYF; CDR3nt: TGTGCCAGCAGCTCCCCGGGACTAGTAACGGAGACCCAGTACTTC
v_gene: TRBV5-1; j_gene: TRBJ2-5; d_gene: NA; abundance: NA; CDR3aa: CASSLVLQQETQYF; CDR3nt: TGCGCCAGCAGCTTGGTGCTGCAGCAAGAGACCCAGTACTTC
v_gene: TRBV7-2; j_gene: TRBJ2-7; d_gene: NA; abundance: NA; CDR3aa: CASSLALGLAMEQYF; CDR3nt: TGTGCCAGCAGCTTAGCGCTAGGGCTAGCTATGGAGCAGTACTTC
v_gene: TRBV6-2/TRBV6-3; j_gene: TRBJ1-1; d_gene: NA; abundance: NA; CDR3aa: CASSLATPGFRSGGTEAFF; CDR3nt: TGTGCCAGCAGTCTAGCCACACCCGGGTTTCGCTCCGGAGGGACTGAAGCTTTCTTT
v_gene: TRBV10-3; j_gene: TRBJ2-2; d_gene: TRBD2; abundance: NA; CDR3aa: CAISELPSGRLISGELFF; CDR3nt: TGTGCCATCAGTGAGTTGCCTAGCGGGAGGCTAATCTCCGGGGAGCTGTTTTTT
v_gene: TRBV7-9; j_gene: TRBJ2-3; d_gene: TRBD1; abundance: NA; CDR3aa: CASTTGVLWMADTQYF; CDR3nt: TGTGCCAGCACCACAGGGGTTTTATGGATGGCAGATACGCAGTATTTT
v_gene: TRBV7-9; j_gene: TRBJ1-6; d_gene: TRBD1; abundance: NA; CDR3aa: CASSLDTGGSPLHF; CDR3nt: TGTGCCAGCAGCTTAGACACAGGGGGTTCACCCCTCCACTTT
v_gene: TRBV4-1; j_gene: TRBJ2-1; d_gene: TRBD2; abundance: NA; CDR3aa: CASSPRGLALADNEQFF; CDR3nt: TGCGCCAGCAGCCCGCGAGGATTAGCACTAGCGGACAATGAGCAGTTCTTC
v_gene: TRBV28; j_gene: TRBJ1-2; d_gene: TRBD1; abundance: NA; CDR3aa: CASHRQGASGYTF; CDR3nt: TGTGCCAGCCATCGACAGGGGGCGAGTGGCTACACCTTC
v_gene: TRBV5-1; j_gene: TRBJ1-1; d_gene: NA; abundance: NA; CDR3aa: CASSVDGGGGTEAFF; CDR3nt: TGCGCCAGCAGCGTGGATGGAGGAGGAGGCACTGAAGCTTTCTTT
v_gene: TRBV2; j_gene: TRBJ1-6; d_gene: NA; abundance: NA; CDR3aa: CASSESRANSPLHF; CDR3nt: TGTGCCAGCAGTGAATCCAGGGCCAATTCACCCCTCCACTTT
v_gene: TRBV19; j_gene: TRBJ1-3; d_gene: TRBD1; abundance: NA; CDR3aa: CASSMGQHSGNTIYF; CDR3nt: TGTGCCAGTAGTATGGGACAGCACTCTGGAAACACCATATATTTT
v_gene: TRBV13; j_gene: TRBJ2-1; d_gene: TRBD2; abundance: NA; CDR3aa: CASSVGTSAYPVQQFF; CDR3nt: TGTGCCAGCAGCGTTGGGACTAGCGCTTACCCGGTTCAGCAGTTCTTC
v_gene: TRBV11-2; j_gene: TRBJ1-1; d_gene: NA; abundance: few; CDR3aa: CASSWAGVNTEAFF; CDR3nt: TGTGCCAGCAGCTGGGCAGGGGTGAACACTGAAGCTTTCTTT
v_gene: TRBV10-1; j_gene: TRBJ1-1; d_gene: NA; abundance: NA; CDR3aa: CASTLGGRNTEAFF; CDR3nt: TGCGCCAGCACTTTGGGGGGGAGGAACACTGAAGCTTTCTTT
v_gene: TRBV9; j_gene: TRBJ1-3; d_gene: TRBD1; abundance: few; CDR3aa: CASSVGQGAYHGNTIYF; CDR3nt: TGTGCCAGCAGCGTTGGACAGGGGGCATATCATGGAAACACCATATATTTT
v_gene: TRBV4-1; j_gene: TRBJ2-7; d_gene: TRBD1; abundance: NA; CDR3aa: CASSQPGTGKNEQYF; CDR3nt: TGCGCCAGCAGCCAACCTGGGACAGGGAAGAACGAGCAGTACTTC
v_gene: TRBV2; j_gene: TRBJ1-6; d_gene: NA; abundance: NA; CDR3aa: CASSYTDSHNSPLHF; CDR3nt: TGTGCCAGCAGTTACACAGACAGTCATAATTCACCCCTCCACTTT
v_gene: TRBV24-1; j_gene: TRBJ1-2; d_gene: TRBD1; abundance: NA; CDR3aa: CATSDPGTGGGYTF; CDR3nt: TGTGCCACCAGTGATCCCGGGACAGGGGGTGGCTACACCTTC
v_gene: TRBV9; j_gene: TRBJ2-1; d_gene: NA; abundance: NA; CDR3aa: CASSLGGGEQFF; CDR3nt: TGTGCCAGCAGCTTGGGAGGAGGGGAGCAGTTCTTC
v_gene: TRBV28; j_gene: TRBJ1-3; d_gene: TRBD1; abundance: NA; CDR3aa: CASSLLPTGGNTIYF; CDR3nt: TGTGCCAGCAGTTTATTACCGACAGGGGGAAACACCATATATTTT
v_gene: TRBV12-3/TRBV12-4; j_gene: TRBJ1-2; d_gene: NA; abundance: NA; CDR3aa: CASSPGDYGYTF; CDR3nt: TGTGCCAGCAGTCCAGGGGACTATGGCTACACCTTC
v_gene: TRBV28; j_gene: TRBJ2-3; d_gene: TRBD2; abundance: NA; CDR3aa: CASRFQRGSGSVYF; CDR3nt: TGTGCCAGCAGGTTCCAACGGGGTAGCGGGTCGGTCTATTTT
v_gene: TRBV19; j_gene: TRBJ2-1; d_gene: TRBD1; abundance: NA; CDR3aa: CASSTSTTGEVNEQFF; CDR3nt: TGTGCCAGTAGTACTTCTACGACAGGGGAGGTCAATGAGCAGTTCTTC
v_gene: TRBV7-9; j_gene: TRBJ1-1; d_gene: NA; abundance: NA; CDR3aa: CASSPRDAGQRRAFF; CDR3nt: TGTGCCAGCAGCCCACGGGACGCCGGACAGCGACGAGCTTTCTTT
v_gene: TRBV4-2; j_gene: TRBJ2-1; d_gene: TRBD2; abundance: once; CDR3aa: CASSQEPATGRDEQFF; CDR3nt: TGTGCCAGCAGCCAAGAGCCCGCGACTGGGAGGGATGAGCAGTTCTTC
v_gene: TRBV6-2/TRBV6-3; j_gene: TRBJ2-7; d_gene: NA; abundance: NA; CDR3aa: CASSRQEFYEQYF; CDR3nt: TGTGCCAGCAGTCGACAGGAATTTTACGAGCAGTACTTC
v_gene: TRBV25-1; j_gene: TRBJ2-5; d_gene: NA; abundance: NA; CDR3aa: CASSALSGQETQYF; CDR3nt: TGTGCCAGCAGTGCCCTCAGCGGCCAAGAGACCCAGTACTTC
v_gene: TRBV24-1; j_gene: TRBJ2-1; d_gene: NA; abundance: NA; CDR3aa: CATSDLGDINNEQFF; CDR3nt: TGTGCCACCAGTGATTTGGGGGACATTAACAATGAGCAGTTCTTC
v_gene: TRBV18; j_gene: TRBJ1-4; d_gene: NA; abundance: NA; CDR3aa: CASRANRLTNEKLFF; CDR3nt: TGTGCCAGCCGGGCCAACAGGTTGACTAATGAAAAACTGTTTTTT
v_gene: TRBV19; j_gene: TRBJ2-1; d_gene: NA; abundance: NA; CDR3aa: CASRTQLGHEQFF; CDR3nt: TGTGCCAGTAGAACACAACTAGGCCATGAGCAGTTCTTC
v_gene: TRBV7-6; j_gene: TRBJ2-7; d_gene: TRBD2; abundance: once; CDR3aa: CASSPQAGVFNEQYF; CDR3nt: TGTGCCAGCAGCCCCCAAGCGGGAGTATTCAACGAGCAGTACTTC
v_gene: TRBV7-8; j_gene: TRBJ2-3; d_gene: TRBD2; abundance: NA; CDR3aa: CASSLRRGRPTDTQYF; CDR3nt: TGTGCCAGCAGCTTGCGGCGGGGGAGACCCACAGATACGCAGTATTTT
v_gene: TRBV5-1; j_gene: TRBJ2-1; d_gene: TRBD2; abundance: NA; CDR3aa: CASSLDGASGGAVEQFF; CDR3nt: TGCGCCAGCAGCTTGGATGGGGCTAGCGGGGGGGCCGTTGAGCAGTTCTTC
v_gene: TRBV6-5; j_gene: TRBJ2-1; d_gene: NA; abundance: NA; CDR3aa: CASRRQAGEQFF; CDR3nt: TGTGCCAGCAGACGACAGGCTGGTGAGCAGTTCTTC
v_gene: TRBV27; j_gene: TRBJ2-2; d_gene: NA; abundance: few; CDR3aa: CASSLVLATGELFF; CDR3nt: TGTGCCAGCAGTTTAGTACTTGCCACCGGGGAGCTGTTTTTT
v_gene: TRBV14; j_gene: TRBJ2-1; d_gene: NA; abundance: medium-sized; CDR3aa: CASSQSPGGMQFF; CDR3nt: TGTGCCAGCAGCCAGAGTCCCGGAGGGATGCAGTTCTTC
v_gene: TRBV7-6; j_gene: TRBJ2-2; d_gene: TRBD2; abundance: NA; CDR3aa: CASSRTSGGPNTGELFF; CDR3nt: TGTGCCAGCAGCCGGACTAGCGGGGGGCCCAACACCGGGGAGCTGTTTTTT
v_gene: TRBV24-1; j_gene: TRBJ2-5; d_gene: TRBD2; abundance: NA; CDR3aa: CATSRGGAPQETQYF; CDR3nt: TGTGCCACCAGCCGGGGAGGGGCCCCCCAAGAGACCCAGTACTTC
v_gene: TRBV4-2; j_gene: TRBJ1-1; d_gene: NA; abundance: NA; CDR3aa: CASSQGAVETNTEAFF; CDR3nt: TGTGCCAGCAGCCAAGGGGCAGTTGAGACGAACACTGAAGCTTTCTTT
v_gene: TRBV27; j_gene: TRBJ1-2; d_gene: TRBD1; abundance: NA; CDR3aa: CASSISLTGAPYGYTF; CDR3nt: TGTGCCAGCAGTATCTCCCTGACAGGGGCGCCGTATGGCTACACCTTC
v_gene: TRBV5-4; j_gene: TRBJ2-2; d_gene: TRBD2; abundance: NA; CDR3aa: CASSRGILSGGTAGELFF; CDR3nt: TGTGCCAGCAGCCGCGGAATTTTAAGCGGGGGAACAGCGGGGGAGCTGTTTTTT
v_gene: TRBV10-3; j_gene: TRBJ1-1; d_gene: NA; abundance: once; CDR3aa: CAISNRLQDTEAFF; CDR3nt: TGTGCCATCAGTAACAGGCTTCAGGACACTGAAGCTTTCTTT
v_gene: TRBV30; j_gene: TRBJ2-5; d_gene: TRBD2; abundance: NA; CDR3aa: CAWIMSGGETQYF; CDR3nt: TGTGCCTGGATTATGAGCGGGGGCGAGACCCAGTACTTC
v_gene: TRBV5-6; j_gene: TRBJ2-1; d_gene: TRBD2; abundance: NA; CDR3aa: CASSTTSGRRDEQFF; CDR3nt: TGTGCCAGCAGCACGACTAGCGGGAGAAGGGATGAGCAGTTCTTC
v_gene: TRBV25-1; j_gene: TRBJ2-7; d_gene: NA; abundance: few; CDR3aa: CASSVGHRRVF; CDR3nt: TGTGCCAGCAGTGTAGGACACAGGAGGGTTTTC
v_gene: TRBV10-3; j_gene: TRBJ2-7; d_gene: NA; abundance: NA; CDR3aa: CAISESTFYEQYF; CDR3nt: TGTGCCATCAGTGAGTCAACTTTCTACGAGCAGTACTTC